This paragraph reports one T cell receptor beta chain. Its antigen is unidentified. These data originate in a study of T cell clonotyping in hematopoietic cell transplantation. At the level of the study: Pretransplant recipient samples were taken after cytoreduction.

Method: immunoSEQ multiplex PCR; TCRdb's copy keeps in-frame clones and lacks some. Among about 36,000 clones listed, roughly 95% were seen once. Study outcomes and limitations: At the given depth, recipient repertoires were over 97% de novo clonotypes. Recipient TCR diversity dropped after transplant; expanded clonotypes rose from day 30 to 180.

The time point was: recipient sample about 28 days before transplant, after cytoreduction. In germline, CDR1 is ENHRY, CDR2 SYGVKD. The CDR3 is 13 residues long. V was cut by 4 bases and J by 0 bases, with 6 bases left in between. The receptor's source is a man aged 40-49 years with chronic myeloid leukemia. Some clones in this sample may be carry-over from other donors' samples. This specimen was peripheral blood mononuclear cells, taken before stem cell transplant. The V call is TRBV10-3, the J call TRBJ1-2; D gene uncertain. CDR3 sequence reads: CAISANSNYGYTF. In DNA form, the CDR3 reads TGTGCCATCAGTGCGAATTCTAACTATGGCTACACCTTC.